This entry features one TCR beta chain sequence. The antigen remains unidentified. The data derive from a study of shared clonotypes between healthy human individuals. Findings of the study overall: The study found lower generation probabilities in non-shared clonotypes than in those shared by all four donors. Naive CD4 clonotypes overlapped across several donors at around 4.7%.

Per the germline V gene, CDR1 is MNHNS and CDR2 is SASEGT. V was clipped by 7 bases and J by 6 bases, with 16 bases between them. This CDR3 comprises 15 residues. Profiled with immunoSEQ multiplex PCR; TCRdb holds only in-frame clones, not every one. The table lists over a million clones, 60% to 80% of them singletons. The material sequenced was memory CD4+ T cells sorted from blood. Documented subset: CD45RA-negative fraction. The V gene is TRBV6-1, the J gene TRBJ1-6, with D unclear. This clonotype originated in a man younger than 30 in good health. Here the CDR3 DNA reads TGTGCCAGCACTAGTTCCAGCGTACTTAATTCACCCCTCCACTTT. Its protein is CASTSSSVLNSPLHF.